One T cell receptor (beta chain) is described in this entry. The sample comes from a study of OX40 agonist ivuxolimab in advanced cancers. With autoimmune disease history or systemic immunosuppression, patients were excluded. Sequencing used immunoSEQ multiplex PCR; TCRdb keeps in-frame clones, though not all of them. The table has 60,000 to 70,000 clones, roughly 87% seen once. The sequence came from an adult with an advanced solid tumor such as melanoma, head and neck, liver or kidney cancer. This sample comprised CD4+ or CD8+ T cells sorted from blood, obtained in a trial of the OX40 agonist ivuxolimab.

The CDR3 DNA is TGTGCCAGCCGACCCGGGACTACGACCTACGAGCAGTACTTC. It codes for CASRPGTTTYEQYF. The chain couples TRBV7-2 to TRBJ2-7, with 7 bases aligning to TRBD2. Germline trimming cut 8 bases from V and 2 bases from J; bases unmatched to any gene: 9. Germline V gene data show CDR1 as SGHTA and CDR2 as FQGNSA. This CDR3 comprises 14 residues.